This T cell receptor (beta chain) derives from a study of early T cells in non-severe SARS-CoV-2 infection. Each cDNA molecule carried a unique molecular identifier. MiXCR, applied by TCRdb to the 5' RACE reads, yields one record per CDR3 protein. The sample holds tens of thousands of distinct CDR3 sequences, approximately 10% seen once. This CDR3 contains 15 residues. V was cut by 2 bases and J by 8 bases, with 20 bases left in between. CDR1 and CDR2 (germline): DFQATT, SNEGSKA (reference sequence). Specimen: whole blood. This receptor was identified in an adult who was a healthcare worker with PCR-confirmed SARS-CoV-2 infection or an uninfected control (not recorded which). The chain joins TRBV20-1 to TRBJ2-3; D possibly uses TRBD1 or TRBD2 (5 bases each). CDR3 in DNA: TGCAGTGCTAGAATGGGGGAGCGGCACCTCGCTACGCAGTATTTT. It specifies CSARMGERHLATQYF.